This T cell receptor (beta chain) was retrieved from a study of shared clonotypes between healthy human individuals. This CDR3 comprises 12 residues. V lost 8 bases to trimming and J lost 5 bases; unmatched junction nucleotides: 4. Germline CDR1 LNHDA, CDR2 SQIVND (reference sequence). Study-level results: The study generally estimated greater richness for naive than memory subsets. Some clonotypes were shared by all four sorted-subset donors, while others were not shared. The non-shared ones had lower generation probabilities than the shared ones.

Remarks on this clone: The antigen is undetermined.

Clones were sequenced by immunoSEQ multiplex PCR, and TCRdb holds only the in-frame ones, with some missing. The repertoire holds around 610,000 clones, with approximately 96% as singletons. CD45RO-negative CD8 cells positively selected for CCR7 made up the naive population, which excluded terminally differentiated effector memory CD45RA+ cells. This clonotype was obtained from a young woman in good health. The material sequenced was naive CD8+ T cells sorted from blood. This rearrangement joins TRBV19 to TRBJ2-7, with 9 bases matching TRBD2. The CDR3 DNA reads as TGTGCCAGTTATAGCGGGAGCAACGAGCAGTACTTC. Translation gives CASYSGSNEQYF.